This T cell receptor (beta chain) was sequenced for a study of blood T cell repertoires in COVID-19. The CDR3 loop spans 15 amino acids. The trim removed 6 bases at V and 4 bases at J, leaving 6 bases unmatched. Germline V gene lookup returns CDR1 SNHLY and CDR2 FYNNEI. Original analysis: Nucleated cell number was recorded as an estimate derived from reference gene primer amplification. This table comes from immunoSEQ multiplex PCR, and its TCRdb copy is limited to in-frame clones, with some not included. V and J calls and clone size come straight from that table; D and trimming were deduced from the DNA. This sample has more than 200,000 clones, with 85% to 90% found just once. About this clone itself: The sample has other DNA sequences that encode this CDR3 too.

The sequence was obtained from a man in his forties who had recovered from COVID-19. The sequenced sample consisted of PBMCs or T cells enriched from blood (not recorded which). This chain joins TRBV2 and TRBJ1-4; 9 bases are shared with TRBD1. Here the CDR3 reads CASRADRGFNEKLFF. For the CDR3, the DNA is TGTGCCAGCAGGGCAGACAGGGGGTTTAATGAAAAACTGTTTTTT.